This is a list of T cell receptor beta chains from one sample in a study of spatial heterogeneity in lung cancer. TCRdb recomputed calls from the 5' RACE reads with MiXCR, one row per CDR3 protein. The repertoire holds around 110,000 distinct CDR3 sequences, 12% seen once, with roughly 17% in the top ten. This sample comprised PBMCs, obtained at follow-up. These receptors were collected from a male donor with early-stage non-small cell lung cancer. Both conserved end residues are part of each CDR3. A D gene is named only where the DNA matches it firmly. Not all rows give a size; the values are once, few, many and, for expanded clones, a class.

d_gene: TRBD1
v_gene: TRBV10-3
j_gene: TRBJ2-2
abundance: few
CDR3aa: CAINTGGPSGELFF
CDR3nt: TGTGCCATCAACACAGGGGGCCCCTCCGGGGAGCTGTTTTTT

d_gene: .
v_gene: TRBV7-8
j_gene: TRBJ1-2
abundance: many
CDR3aa: CASSLEYLGTNYGYTF
CDR3nt: TGTGCCAGCAGCTTAGAGTACCTGGGGACTAACTATGGCTACACCTTC

d_gene: .
v_gene: TRBV7-9
j_gene: TRBJ1-4
abundance: few
CDR3aa: CASSLLSEKLFF
CDR3nt: TGTGCCAGCAGCTTACTTTCGGAAAAACTGTTTTTT

d_gene: .
v_gene: TRBV7-3
j_gene: TRBJ2-3
abundance: .
CDR3aa: CASSLGHGGQYF
CDR3nt: TGTGCCAGCAGCTTAGGACACGGGGGGCAGTATTTT

d_gene: .
v_gene: TRBV7-8
j_gene: TRBJ1-4
abundance: few
CDR3aa: CASSLESGYEKLFF
CDR3nt: TGTGCCAGCAGCTTAGAGTCCGGCTATGAAAAACTGTTTTTT

d_gene: .
v_gene: TRBV11-2
j_gene: TRBJ1-1
abundance: .
CDR3aa: CASHSGRNTEAFF
CDR3nt: TGTGCCAGTCACTCGGGCAGGAACACTGAAGCTTTCTTT

d_gene: TRBD2
v_gene: TRBV20-1
j_gene: TRBJ2-7
abundance: few
CDR3aa: CSARDLAGESYEQYF
CDR3nt: TGCAGTGCTAGAGACCTAGCGGGGGAGTCCTACGAGCAGTACTTC

d_gene: .
v_gene: TRBV6-2/TRBV6-3
j_gene: TRBJ2-2
abundance: few
CDR3aa: CASSLSGTSNTGELFF
CDR3nt: TGTGCCAGCAGTTTATCCGGGACGTCTAACACCGGGGAGCTGTTTTTT

d_gene: .
v_gene: TRBV12-3/TRBV12-4
j_gene: TRBJ1-5
abundance: few
CDR3aa: CASSLQWNQPQHF
CDR3nt: TGTGCCAGCAGTCTTCAGTGGAATCAGCCCCAGCATTTT

d_gene: TRBD2
v_gene: TRBV28
j_gene: TRBJ2-7
abundance: many
CDR3aa: CASSRPGGDDYEQYF
CDR3nt: TGTGCCAGCAGTCGCCCGGGGGGTGACGATTACGAGCAGTACTTC

d_gene: .
v_gene: TRBV12-3/TRBV12-4
j_gene: TRBJ1-1
abundance: many
CDR3aa: CASSMLGESAFF
CDR3nt: TGTGCCAGCAGTATGCTTGGAGAGTCAGCTTTCTTT

d_gene: TRBD1
v_gene: TRBV15
j_gene: TRBJ2-7
abundance: few
CDR3aa: CATSRGSGTASYEQYF
CDR3nt: TGTGCCACCAGCAGAGGTTCCGGGACAGCCTCCTACGAGCAGTACTTC

d_gene: TRBD1
v_gene: TRBV5-1
j_gene: TRBJ1-2
abundance: .
CDR3aa: CASSLVLDRGNGYTF
CDR3nt: TGCGCCAGCAGCTTGGTGCTGGACAGGGGAAATGGCTACACCTTC

d_gene: TRBD2
v_gene: TRBV12-3/TRBV12-4
j_gene: TRBJ2-1
abundance: few
CDR3aa: CASRVAGGPANEQFF
CDR3nt: TGTGCCAGCAGAGTAGCGGGGGGGCCAGCCAATGAGCAGTTCTTC

d_gene: .
v_gene: TRBV7-2
j_gene: TRBJ1-6
abundance: few
CDR3aa: CASSLIPGRDSPLHF
CDR3nt: TGTGCCAGCAGCTTAATTCCAGGGCGAGATTCACCCCTCCACTTT

d_gene: .
v_gene: TRBV3-1
j_gene: TRBJ1-5
abundance: few
CDR3aa: CASSPAGASNQPQHF
CDR3nt: TGTGCCAGCAGCCCAGCAGGGGCCTCCAATCAGCCCCAGCATTTT

d_gene: TRBD2
v_gene: TRBV5-6
j_gene: TRBJ2-3
abundance: many
CDR3aa: CASSPLLSGERTDTQYF
CDR3nt: TGTGCCAGCAGCCCCCTACTTAGCGGGGAGCGCACAGATACGCAGTATTTT

d_gene: .
v_gene: TRBV12-3/TRBV12-4
j_gene: TRBJ2-7
abundance: .
CDR3aa: CASRLHWEQYF
CDR3nt: TGTGCCAGCAGACTACATTGGGAGCAGTACTTC

d_gene: .
v_gene: TRBV10-2
j_gene: TRBJ1-5
abundance: .
CDR3aa: CASTFDRYDQPQHF
CDR3nt: TGCGCCAGCACCTTCGACAGGTATGATCAGCCCCAGCATTTT

d_gene: .
v_gene: TRBV20-1
j_gene: TRBJ2-5
abundance: few
CDR3aa: CSARGFGGQETQYF
CDR3nt: TGCAGTGCTAGAGGTTTTGGTGGCCAAGAGACCCAGTACTTC

d_gene: TRBD1
v_gene: TRBV27
j_gene: TRBJ1-3
abundance: .
CDR3aa: CASIPTGGPGNTIYF
CDR3nt: TGTGCCAGCATCCCGACAGGGGGCCCTGGAAACACCATATATTTT

d_gene: .
v_gene: TRBV5-1
j_gene: TRBJ1-2
abundance: few
CDR3aa: CASSSETSSTGYGYTF
CDR3nt: TGCGCCAGCAGCTCAGAAACCAGTTCTACGGGCTATGGCTACACCTTC

d_gene: .
v_gene: TRBV11-2
j_gene: TRBJ1-4
abundance: few
CDR3aa: CASSLDRGSPEKLFF
CDR3nt: TGTGCCAGCAGCTTAGATCGTGGGAGCCCGGAAAAACTGTTTTTT

d_gene: .
v_gene: TRBV5-6
j_gene: TRBJ2-1
abundance: .
CDR3aa: CASSSLRFLVEQFF
CDR3nt: TGTGCCAGCAGCTCCCTTCGGTTTCTGGTGGAGCAGTTCTTC

d_gene: TRBD2
v_gene: TRBV27
j_gene: TRBJ2-7
abundance: .
CDR3aa: CASSLSGGVYYEQYF
CDR3nt: TGTGCCAGCAGTTTATCGGGAGGGGTTTACTACGAGCAGTACTTC

d_gene: .
v_gene: TRBV20-1
j_gene: TRBJ1-2
abundance: .
CDR3aa: CSARAFGYTF
CDR3nt: TGCAGTGCTAGAGCGTTTGGCTACACCTTC

d_gene: TRBD1
v_gene: TRBV12-3/TRBV12-4
j_gene: TRBJ1-2
abundance: .
CDR3aa: CASSLSRDRDGYTF
CDR3nt: TGTGCCAGCAGTTTAAGCAGGGACAGGGATGGCTACACCTTC

d_gene: .
v_gene: TRBV12-3/TRBV12-4
j_gene: TRBJ1-3
abundance: .
CDR3aa: CASIKGGEVTIYF
CDR3nt: TGTGCCAGCATCAAGGGGGGCGAAGTCACCATATATTTT

d_gene: .
v_gene: TRBV3-1
j_gene: TRBJ2-3
abundance: .
CDR3aa: CASSLVDTQYF
CDR3nt: TGTGCCAGCAGCCTCGTTGATACGCAGTATTTT

d_gene: .
v_gene: TRBV5-1
j_gene: TRBJ2-1
abundance: few
CDR3aa: CASSLGPPSNEQFF
CDR3nt: TGCGCCAGCAGCTTGGGCCCTCCTAGCAATGAGCAGTTCTTC

d_gene: TRBD1
v_gene: TRBV7-2
j_gene: TRBJ1-2
abundance: .
CDR3aa: CASSLDRGGYGYTF
CDR3nt: TGTGCCAGCAGCTTAGACAGGGGAGGCTATGGCTACACCTTC

d_gene: TRBD1
v_gene: TRBV7-9
j_gene: TRBJ1-5
abundance: many
CDR3aa: CASSLEGGGQPQHF
CDR3nt: TGTGCCAGCAGCTTAGAAGGGGGCGGTCAGCCCCAGCATTTT

d_gene: TRBD1
v_gene: TRBV28
j_gene: TRBJ1-5
abundance: .
CDR3aa: CASSTLQGAGQPQHF
CDR3nt: TGTGCCAGCAGTACTCTACAGGGGGCTGGGCAGCCCCAGCATTTT

d_gene: .
v_gene: TRBV7-2
j_gene: TRBJ1-6
abundance: many
CDR3aa: CASSGRGINSPLHF
CDR3nt: TGTGCCAGCTCAGGCCGGGGGATTAATTCACCCCTCCACTTT

d_gene: .
v_gene: TRBV27
j_gene: TRBJ2-7
abundance: .
CDR3aa: CASSFELRSEQYF
CDR3nt: TGTGCCAGCAGTTTCGAACTGCGATCCGAGCAGTACTTC

d_gene: .
v_gene: TRBV9
j_gene: TRBJ1-6
abundance: .
CDR3aa: CASSPGTSYNSPLHF
CDR3nt: TGTGCCAGCAGCCCTGGGACTTCCTATAATTCACCCCTCCACTTT

d_gene: .
v_gene: TRBV25-1
j_gene: TRBJ1-6
abundance: few
CDR3aa: CASSEWVGDSPLHF
CDR3nt: TGTGCCAGCAGTGAATGGGTAGGGGACTCACCCCTCCACTTT

d_gene: TRBD1
v_gene: TRBV6-5
j_gene: TRBJ1-1
abundance: few
CDR3aa: CASSYRQGNTEAFF
CDR3nt: TGTGCCAGCAGTTACAGACAGGGGAACACTGAAGCTTTCTTT

d_gene: .
v_gene: TRBV3-1
j_gene: TRBJ1-2
abundance: .
CDR3aa: CASSQTGSLLGGWGYTF
CDR3nt: TGTGCCAGCAGCCAAACAGGGAGCCTTCTCGGAGGTTGGGGCTACACCTTC

d_gene: .
v_gene: TRBV10-3
j_gene: TRBJ1-5
abundance: many
CDR3aa: CATKQGDQPQHF
CDR3nt: TGTGCAACGAAACAGGGCGATCAGCCCCAGCATTTT